Each of the 18 T cell receptor beta chains below was sequenced from the same sample in a study of blood T cell repertoires in COVID-19. Assay: immunoSEQ multiplex PCR; the TCRdb copy retains only in-frame clones and omits some. The table includes about 380,000 clones, about 90% detected once. Sequencing was carried out using PBMCs or T cells enriched from blood (not recorded which). Every receptor here comes from a young man who had recovered from COVID-19.

The V gene is TRBV2, the J gene TRBJ1-2; 11 bases line up with TRBD1. CDR1 and CDR2 (germline): SNHLY, FYNNEI. This CDR3 comprises 16 residues. V lost 8 bases to trimming and J lost 7 bases; unmatched junction nucleotides: 15. CDR3 residues: CASQKSRTGGLSGYTF. CDR3 coding DNA: TGTGCCAGCCAAAAGTCCCGGACAGGGGGCTTGAGTGGCTACACCTTC.

This clone was seen once. CDR3 sequence (DNA): TGTGCCAGCAATTCAGCGGGGGGGCTGTACAATGAGCAGTTCTTC. It yields the protein CASNSAGGLYNEQFF. The V call is TRBV6-5, the J call TRBJ2-1, with 10 bases that match TRBD2. Germline CDR1 reads MNHEY; CDR2 reads SVGAGI. The CDR3 has 15 residues. V was clipped by 7 bases and J by 4 bases; unmatched bases: 7.

The chain couples TRBV6-5 to TRBJ1-6; 7 bases fit TRBD1. The CDR3 spans 15 residues. Trimming removed 4 bases from V and 10 bases from J; junction bases left unmatched: 10. Germline V gene lookup returns CDR1 MNHEY and CDR2 SVGAGI. In nucleotides, the CDR3 is TGTGCCAGCAGTTCCATAACAGGGGTGGAATCACCCCTCCACTTT. It yields the protein CASSSITGVESPLHF.

CDR3: CASSQPRTGQGNTEAFF. The CDR3 DNA reads as TGCGCCAGCAGCCAACCTCGGACGGGCCAGGGGAACACTGAAGCTTTCTTT. The chain recombines TRBV5-1 with TRBJ1-1; possibly TRBD1 for D (5 bases). CDR1 and CDR2 (germline): SGHRS, YFSETQ. V was trimmed by 4 bases and J by 1 base, leaving 20 bases between them. The CDR3 loop spans 17 amino acids.

This clone was recorded only once. The CDR3 sequence: CASSHSQGASYGYTF. The CDR3 region has the DNA TGTGCCAGCAGCCACTCCCAGGGCGCGAGCTATGGCTACACCTTC. This chain links TRBV5-4 with TRBJ1-2; D is possibly TRBD1 (5 bases). This CDR3 is built from 15 residues. Trimming cost V 4 bases and J 4 bases, with 17 bases left between them. The germline CDR1 and CDR2 sequences are SGHNT and YYREEE (reference sequence).

J is TRBJ2-2 and V is TRBV20-1; D perhaps matches TRBD1 (5 bases). The CDR3 has 14 residues. CDR1 DFQATT and CDR2 SNEGSKA come from the germline V gene (reference sequence). Deletions cut 3 bases from V and 4 bases from J, with 12 bases between. CDR3 in amino acids: CSASSRVGTGELFF. In DNA, the CDR3 is TGCAGTGCTAGTTCCAGGGTGGGCACCGGGGAGCTGTTTTTT.

The rearrangement links TRBV4-1 to TRBJ1-5; no definite D call. V was clipped by 4 bases and J by 0 bases, with 4 bases between them. The CDR3 is made up of 13 amino acids. Germline CDR1 is MGHRA and CDR2 is YSYEKL. CDR3 sequence: CASSLISNQPQHF. CDR3 coding DNA: TGCGCCAGCAGCCTCATTAGCAATCAGCCCCAGCATTTT.

V usage is TRBV5-1 and J usage is TRBJ2-7, with 7 bases that match TRBD1. The CDR3 sequence is 14 residues long. Germline assignment: CDR1 SGHRS and CDR2 YFSETQ. The V gene end was trimmed by 4 bases and the J gene end by 2 bases; junction bases not matched to a gene: 6. CDR3: CASSIPGTAYEQYF. In DNA, the CDR3 is TGCGCCAGCAGCATACCCGGGACAGCCTACGAGCAGTACTTC.

In the case of this clone: At one end the junction does not follow the germline gene, possibly because of a read error. The V call is TRBV3-1 (or the pseudogene TRBV3-2), the J call TRBJ2-7; 10 positions agree with TRBD2. Germline CDR1 is LGHDT and CDR2 is YNNKEL (reference sequence). The CDR3 covers 14 residues. The CDR3 nucleotides read TGTGCCAGCAGCCAAGATTGGCTAGCGGGGGACCTAGACTTC. Translation: CASSQDWLAGDLDF.

The CDR3 nucleotides are TGCGCCAGCAAGGTGGACAGGGGACGAAAGAAACTGTTTTTT. Translation: CASKVDRGRKKLFF. The rearrangement links TRBV10-1 to TRBJ1-4; 9 bases match TRBD1. The CDR3 is 14 residues long. Germline CDR1 reads WNHNN; CDR2 reads SYGVQD (reference sequence). The junction had 11 bases not matched to a gene; V was cut back by 7 bases and J by 11 bases.

J is TRBJ2-3 and V is TRBV4-3; D is perhaps TRBD1 (5 bases). Trimming removed 0 bases at V and 7 bases at J, with 17 bases between. CDR1 is LGHNA and CDR2 is YSLEER in the germline V gene. This CDR3 contains 16 residues. Here the CDR3 reads CASSQESTGRANTQYF. Here the CDR3 DNA reads TGCGCCAGCAGCCAAGAGTCCACAGGCAGGGCTAATACGCAGTATTTT.

The chain couples TRBV7-9 to TRBJ1-5, with 11 bases lining up with TRBD1. V shed 5 bases and J 5 bases; nucleotides not matched to a gene: 8. The CDR3 length is 16 residues. The germline V gene encodes CDR1 SEHNR and CDR2 FQNEAQ (reference sequence). The CDR3 reads CASSRAGTGGHQPQHF. The CDR3 region has the DNA TGTGCCAGCAGCCGCGCCGGGACAGGGGGGCATCAGCCCCAGCATTTT.

This clone came up once. The chain links TRBV5-6 to TRBJ2-2; D gene ambiguous. The CDR3 consists of 16 residues. The V and J ends lost 1 base and 0 bases respectively, with 10 bases between them. Germline CDR1 SGHDT, CDR2 YYEEEE. Here the CDR3 reads CASSLSGLTNTGELFF. The CDR3 region has the DNA TGTGCCAGCAGCTTGTCAGGATTAACGAACACCGGGGAGCTGTTTTTT.

This clone showed up just a few times. The chain joins TRBV30 to TRBJ2-7; D remains unclear. The V gene lost 5 bases and the J gene lost 3 bases, with 11 bases spanning the gap. Germline CDR1 reads GTSNPN; CDR2 reads SVGIG (reference sequence). There are 12 residues in the CDR3. In DNA form, the CDR3 reads TGTGCCTGGGCTTATAGTGACTACGAGCAGTACTTC. Translated, it gives CAWAYSDYEQYF. Full variable domain (rest looked up from reference TRBV30 and TRBJ2-7): SQTIHQWPATLVQPVGSPLSLECTVEGTSNPNLYWYRQAAGRGLQLLFYSVGIGQISSEVPQNLSASRPQDRQFILSSKKLLLSDSGFYLCAWAYSDYEQYFGPGTRLTVT.

In the case of this clone: An end of the junction does not agree with germline; a read error may underlie this. V gene TRBV10-3 combines with J gene TRBJ2-7, with 8 bases that match TRBD1. Per the germline V gene, CDR1 is ENHRY and CDR2 is SYGVKD. This CDR3 contains 13 residues. The CDR3 here is CAISAGTGSSWGF. In nucleotides, the CDR3 is TGTGCCATCAGTGCCGGGACAGGATCTTCGTGGGGATTC.

The rearrangement uses TRBV30 and TRBJ2-1, with a tentative D call TRBD1 (6 bases). Trimming left V 4 bases short and J 10 bases short, with 17 bases between. This CDR3 is built from 13 residues. In germline, CDR1 is GTSNPN, CDR2 SVGIG (reference sequence). The CDR3: CAWTQGTPREQFF. In DNA, the CDR3 is TGTGCCTGGACGCAGGGGACCCCCCGGGAGCAGTTCTTC.

The V call is TRBV3-1 (or the pseudogene TRBV3-2), the J call TRBJ1-2; maybe TRBD1 (5 bases). Germline CDR1 and CDR2: LGHDT and YNNKEL (reference sequence). V dropped 1 base and J dropped 2 bases, with 14 bases sitting between them. CDR3 length: 16 amino acids. The CDR3 is CASSQGVAGPNYGYTF. CDR3 bases: TGTGCCAGCAGCCAAGGGGTAGCGGGGCCGAACTATGGCTACACCTTC.

This chain uses TRBV7-9 with TRBJ2-5, with 9 bases aligning to TRBD1. CDR3 length: 17 amino acids. The germline CDR1 and CDR2 sequences are SEHNR and FQNEAQ (reference sequence). V gave up 1 base and J gave up 7 bases; unmatched junction bases: 13. The CDR3 is CASSLGTGGSSLRTQYF. The CDR3, as DNA: TGTGCCAGCAGCTTAGGCACAGGGGGCAGCTCCTTGAGGACCCAGTACTTC.